This TCR beta chain comes out of a study of CD8 T cells in ankylosing spondylitis. This CDR3 is 12 amino acids long. Trimming took 3 bases from V and 9 from J, leaving 12 bases between them. Germline V gives CDR1 SQVTM, CDR2 ANQGSEA. This clonotype has at least ten counts. MiXCR was run by TCRdb on the 5' RACE reads, yielding one entry per CDR3 protein. The table shows fewer than 400,000 distinct CDR3 sequences, with roughly 14% occurring only once. The material sequenced was blood, either unsorted or a sorted T cell fraction (not recorded which). The chain links TRBV29-1 to TRBJ2-1; tentative D call: TRBD2 (6 bases). The TCR was taken from a male donor with ankylosing spondylitis or in good health (not recorded which). CDR3: CSVEGLHLEQFF. In DNA form, the CDR3 reads TGCAGCGTTGAGGGACTCCACCTTGAGCAGTTCTTC.